The present T cell receptor (beta chain) was sequenced within a study of cytomegalovirus exposure and HLA in healthy donors (dated by TCRdb to 2016 to 2017). Some background on the complete study: An earlier analysis of about 530 of the donors reported approximately 260 Gb of sequence data and around 110 million unique TCR beta sequences obtained from some 170 million T cells. In addition to the first cohort of 500 to 850 subjects, a separate validation cohort of around 110 different subjects was used. An early release covering just under 650 HLA-typed donors comprised approximately 300 gigabases of sequencing data and about 90 million unique TCR sequences. HLA typing covered class I and class II loci at four-digit resolution. Among around 400 genotyped donors of the cohort, an average of approximately 240,000 unique TCR beta nucleotide sequences was sequenced per donor, of which about 19% were non-productive. The T cell repertoires of 670 or so subjects were profiled by immunosequencing and related to cytomegalovirus serostatus. The aim of the study was to test whether cataloging public T cell receptors could identify signatures of past pathogen exposure. Among the roughly 400 genotyped donors, around 81% belonged to the genetic ancestry cluster associated with self-reported Caucasian donors. All discovery cohort repertoires had been generated using a single sequencing platform. A later analysis re-examined previously published TCR beta repertoires from hundreds of donors and added high-resolution HLA genotyping to investigate patterns of TCR occurrence. The later analysis used no new phenotypic data to find candidate immune exposures, relying instead on TCR beta sequences and their occurrence across donors. Donor age, sex, ethnicity and CMV serostatus were compiled alongside the repertoire data. Four or five DR-DQ haplotypes were treated as single units for association and clustering because of strong linkage in the cohort. A later genetic analysis used genome-wide SNP genotypes for about 65% of the roughly 700 donors, treating that subset as a discovery cohort. Typing coverage differed by locus: A, B, C, DRB1 and DQB1 were typed in about 620-630 donors, DQA1 in approximately 520, DPA1 in 600 to 610, and DPB1 in about 450. An earlier analysis of 587 of the donors used high-throughput TCR beta sequencing to judge whether each TCR beta V gene segment behaved as functional or pseudogenic. To predict cytomegalovirus infection status, the study combined high-throughput TCR immunosequencing, statistical association of individual TCRs with disease status, and machine learning.

In total, around 600 healthy bone marrow donors made up the cohort. All cohort members were sampled while nominally healthy, although unrecorded immune exposures were likely present. The donor tested CMV seronegative, placing the donor among the roughly 350 seronegative members of the cohort. A peripheral blood sample was collected from each donor, and TCR beta sequencing was performed on peripheral blood mononuclear cells. Genomic DNA extraction from the blood cell samples was performed with the Qiagen DNeasy Blood Extraction Kit. The CDR3 contains 15 residues, cysteine and phenylalanine counted. Only CDR3 DNA is held: 45 bases, read in frame from base 1. V loses 5 bases at its end and J loses 1 base; junction bases beyond the gene matches: 6. CDR1 is given as SGHTA and CDR2 as FQGNSA, both from the germline V gene. With respect to this clone: The antigen it recognizes is unknown. Base qualities are missing; no much larger clone stands one base away.

The full study reports these points: In a later analysis, most CMV-associated TCR beta chains were found to appear HLA-restricted, with HLA associations seemingly driven largely by CMV exposure. In a later analysis, TCR association rates were found to vary across HLA loci, with the most associated TCRs seen for DRB1 alleles and the fewest for HLA-C alleles. A later genetic analysis associated a missense DCLRE1C variant with V-gene and J-gene trimming of TCR beta chains, and an independent cohort replicated the association. When HLA alleles, especially DR and DQ, strongly co-occurred, TCR associations were difficult to assign to individual alleles. The cohort was sequenced for TCR beta chains only, and without alpha or paired-chain data the features that could be detected were limited. CMV serostatus was the only immune exposure information available for the cohort. Because HLA typing was missing for some donors at each locus, association tests included only the typed subset. In an earlier analysis of under 600 of the donors, most TCR beta V segments were observed in productive rearrangements about 87% or about 30% of the time, broadly matching IMGT annotations. Because counts were too low, 15 or so rarely observed V segments, including chromosome 9 orphons, were excluded from the earlier analysis of roughly 580 of the donors. According to the authors, the approach could potentially be generalized to other disease states and immunological phenotypes. A further reported finding was that TCR beta sequences accurately predicted the HLA-A and HLA-B alleles for most subjects in the first cohort. In the study, 150 to 200 TCR beta chains were listed as associated with cytomegalovirus. While some public TCRs were present in many individuals, most TCR sequences turned up only very rarely across donors. The classifier was reported to diagnose cytomegalovirus status with high specificity and sensitivity in both the original and validation cohorts. Compared with the 666-donor mean, donors in an Asian-associated ancestry cluster had fewer N-insertions in productive TCRs, according to a later genetic analysis. Correlated functional status among segregating V segments might be attributable to linkage disequilibrium, but an unknown experimental factor could not be ruled out. Specific HLA alleles were associated with 16,951 TCR beta sequences at a false discovery rate of 0.05 in a later analysis. Roughly uniform sequencing depth across donors was assumed in presence/absence analyses, although this assumption may not hold. The sequencing pipeline was judged likely to have produced a cluster of highly shared sequence variants as a technical artifact. A later analysis reported that several top co-occurrence clusters appeared linked to parvovirus B19, influenza, CMV and Epstein-Barr virus. In a later analysis, HLA-associated TCR beta chains showed more clonal expansion and lower generation probabilities than non-associated chains that were equally common. In vitro tests confirmed that a few of the cytomegalovirus-associated TCR beta chains recognize cytomegalovirus antigens. Some IMGT-functional V segments, including TRBV6-2 and TRBV6-3, could not be told apart with the 87-base-pair reads, so those segments were excluded.

Preparation of the library involved the immunoSEQ multiplex PCR assay. For the multiplex PCR, a mixture combining 60 forward primers for TCR Vbeta segments and 13 reverse primers for TCR Jbeta segments was used. A multiplex PCR assay on genomic DNA amplified the CDR3 region of rearranged TCR beta genes. Amplified TCR beta libraries were sequenced as 87-base-pair reads on the Illumina HiSeq System. The original methods were these. Across the 666 repertoires, a later analysis counted 75 million to 90 million unique TCR beta chains, some 11 million of which were shared by at least two donors. To remove PCR and sequencing errors, raw reads were error-corrected and collapsed into unique sequences using a nearest-neighbor algorithm that merged closely related sequences. To assign V, D and J gene segments, CDR3 sequences were aligned to IMGT reference sequences. For a sequence to be retained, a match of at least six nucleotides to both a V gene segment and a J gene segment was required. A rearrangement was called productive if the CDR3 had no stop codons and remained in frame with V and J, and every other rearrangement was called non-productive. CDR3 was defined by IMGT convention, running from the second conserved V-encoded cysteine to the conserved J-encoded phenylalanine. The earlier analysis of 587 of the donors excluded sequences that lacked an unambiguous match to a single V gene segment. In an earlier analysis of almost 600 of the donors, a V segment was called functional when productive rearrangements were above 56.7%, and segregating when the standard deviation between donors exceeded 5%. To diagnose cytomegalovirus status from the catalog of TCR beta chain sequences, a statistical classification framework was built. In a later analysis, TCR nucleotide sequences were compared against IMGT/GENE-DB human TR gene sequences so that V and J genes could be assigned. A later analysis assigned CDR3 sequences and most-parsimonious VDJ recombination scenarios with the TCRdist pipeline. In a later analysis, every TCR beta chain was defined by the combination of its CDR3 amino acid sequence and its V-gene family, and reads without a unique V-gene family were dropped. In a later analysis, 450 to 600 highly shared, low-generation-probability nucleotide sequences were removed to address suspected cross-contamination and a sequencing artifact. In a later analysis, a clonal expansion index was calculated for each public chain from normalized within-repertoire ranks of inferred template counts. In a later analysis, generation probabilities were computed with a VDJ recombination model fitted to out-of-frame rearrangements, and the resulting probabilities were checked against IGoR. In a later analysis, TCR-TCR, TCR-HLA and TCR-CMV co-occurrence was scored with hypergeometric tests, and a repertoire-size bias correction was applied to TCR pairs. A later analysis estimated false discovery rates by permuting HLA or CMV assignments 20 times. A later analysis grouped co-occurring TCRs with DBSCAN, adding TCRdist sequence similarity when clustering within HLA-allele-positive subsets. For co-occurrence clustering, repertoires with fewer than 30,000 or more than 120,000 public chains were excluded, along with 4 to 6 repertoires with anomalous nucleotide sharing. In TCRdb, the immuneACCESS table is reduced to in-frame sequences with V and J assigned. These tables do not hold every clone; where another copy was compared, an unresolved V gene accounts for under half, and the others remain unexplained. V and J calls and clone size are as listed in that table; D and trimming were resolved from the DNA. This sample lists 55,000 to 85,000 clones; approximately 58% were detected once. The ten largest clones represent 3% to 3.5% of the sample.

The sequenced material came from PBMCs. The origin of this receptor is a woman aged 45 to 65 in good health and CMV-seronegative. This receptor chain uses TRBV7-2 and TRBJ2-7, with 9 bases aligning to TRBD1. The nucleotide sequence reads TGTGCCAGCAGCCGTGACAGGGGGTTTTCCTACGAGCAGTACTTC. It specifies CASSRDRGFSYEQYF. Here the CDR3 is joined to the reference TRBV7-2 and TRBJ2-7 genes, and the full variable domain is: GAGVSQSPSNKVTEKGKDVELRCDPISGHTALYWYRQSLGQGLEFLIYFQGNSAPDKSGLPSDRFSAERTGGSVSTLTIQRTQQEDSAVYLCASSRDRGFSYEQYFGPGTRLTVT.